This is a list of T cell receptor beta chains from one sample in a study of siplizumab effects on memory and regulatory T cells. Data came from immunoSEQ multiplex PCR; TCRdb stores just in-frame clones and leaves some out. The repertoire holds about 50,000 clones, just over 95% seen once, with approximately 1.1% in the top ten. Sequences were obtained from naive CD8+ T cells sorted from blood. The receptors come from a human donor in good health. The CDR3 runs from the conserved cysteine through the conserved F or W. The D gene is left open where the match is weak. Not all rows give a size; the values are once, few, many and, for expanded clones, a class.

J | size | V | D | DNA | CDR3
TRBJ2-2 | NA | TRBV5-4 | NA | TGTGCCAGCAGCTCTCAGGGATCCGGGGAGCTGTTTTTT | CASSSQGSGELFF
TRBJ1-2 | NA | TRBV5-1 | TRBD1 | TGCGCCAGCCGGGGACAGGGGACCGGCTACACCTTC | CASRGQGTGYTF
TRBJ1-1 | NA | TRBV14 | NA | TGTGCCAGCAGCCAAGCACGGGGGTGGGTGAACACTGAAGCTTTCTTT | CASSQARGWVNTEAFF
TRBJ2-3 | few | TRBV27 | NA | TGTGCCAGCAGTCCAGGGTTGCCAGATACGCAGTATTTT | CASSPGLPDTQYF
TRBJ1-1 | NA | TRBV27 | NA | TGTGCCAGCAGTCCTGGGGCGAGGAGCACTGAAGCTTTCTTT | CASSPGARSTEAFF
TRBJ2-1 | NA | TRBV15 | TRBD2 | TGTGCCACCAGCAGAGAGGCTAGCGGGGCATACAATGAGCAGTTCTTC | CATSREASGAYNEQFF
TRBJ2-7 | NA | TRBV27 | NA | TGTGCCAGCAGCTGGAGGGCCATGGACGAGCAGTACTTC | CASSWRAMDEQYF
TRBJ2-3 | once | TRBV10-3 | NA | TGTGCCATCAGTGAGTGGGGCGGAGGCACAGATACGCAGTATTTT | CAISEWGGGTDTQYF
TRBJ2-7 | NA | TRBV27 | TRBD1 | TGTGCCAGCAGCTCCGGGACAGGAGGGGCCGAGCAGTACTTC | CASSSGTGGAEQYF
TRBJ2-1 | once | TRBV6-1 | NA | TGTGCCAGCAGTGAAGATCACAGCTCCTACAATGAGCAGTTCTTC | CASSEDHSSYNEQFF
TRBJ2-1 | NA | TRBV19 | NA | TGTGCCAGTAGTATGAGAACCCATATGGGTGAGCAGTTCTTC | CASSMRTHMGEQFF
TRBJ2-7 | NA | TRBV5-1 | NA | TGCGCCAGCTCGAATAGCTACGAGCAGTACTTC | CASSNSYEQYF
TRBJ2-2 | once | TRBV5-1 | NA | TGCGCCAGCAGCCTGGAGGCGGGCATATCCCCCGGGGAGCTGTTTTTT | CASSLEAGISPGELFF
TRBJ1-2 | NA | TRBV28 | NA | TGTGCCAGCAGTTTCCGGACTTCTAACTATGGCTACACCTTC | CASSFRTSNYGYTF
TRBJ2-3 | NA | TRBV7-9 | TRBD1 | TGTGCCAGCAGCCCAGGGACAGGGTTCCCCACAGATACGCAGTATTTT | CASSPGTGFPTDTQYF
TRBJ1-1 | NA | TRBV7-9 | NA | TGTGCCAGCAGCGCGGCCCGGGGGCTATCAATGAACACTGAAGCTTTCTTT | CASSAARGLSMNTEAFF
TRBJ2-7 | once | TRBV27 | TRBD2 | TGTGCCAGCAGTCTAGGACTAGCGCATCACGAGCAGTACTTC | CASSLGLAHHEQYF
TRBJ2-1 | NA | TRBV9 | TRBD2 | TGTGCCAGCAGCACAAGAGGGCGGGAGGAGAGCGATGAGCAGTTCTTC | CASSTRGREESDEQFF
TRBJ2-2 | NA | TRBV28 | TRBD2 | TGTGCCAGCAGTTCCGGACTAGCGGGAGTTCGAACCGGGGAGCTGTTTTTT | CASSSGLAGVRTGELFF
TRBJ2-7 | NA | TRBV4-1 | NA | TGCGCCAGCAGCCCGGGACTTTCCTACGAGCAGTACTTC | CASSPGLSYEQYF
TRBJ2-5 | NA | TRBV27 | NA | TGTGCCAGCAGTTTATTAGCAGAAGAGACCCAGTACTTC | CASSLLAEETQYF
TRBJ1-2 | NA | TRBV7-6 | NA | TGTGCCAGCAGCCCGGCCTCAGCAGGCTACACCTTC | CASSPASAGYTF
TRBJ1-5 | NA | TRBV19 | NA | TGTGCCACTGCATTCCGGGCCCCGAATCAGCCCCAGCATTTT | CATAFRAPNQPQHF
TRBJ2-7 | NA | TRBV7-9 | TRBD2 | TGTGCCAGCAGCTTATCCGGGACTAGCGGGAGTTTCTACGAGCAGTACTTC | CASSLSGTSGSFYEQYF
TRBJ2-5 | NA | TRBV4-3 | NA | TGCGCCAGCAGCCAGGGGGACACCCAGTACTTC | CASSQGDTQYF
TRBJ2-1 | NA | TRBV7-9 | TRBD2 | TGTGCCAGCAGCTTAGCTAGCGGGAGGGGATGGAGCGATGAGCAGTTCTTC | CASSLASGRGWSDEQFF
TRBJ2-7 | NA | TRBV6-6 | NA | TGTGCCAGCAGCACCCGGGGAGGGGGCTACTACGAGCAGTACTTC | CASSTRGGGYYEQYF
TRBJ2-7 | NA | TRBV7-2 | NA | TGTGCCAGCAGCTTAGCAATAGGTGGGTACACCCACTACGAGCAGTACTTC | CASSLAIGGYTHYEQYF
TRBJ2-7 | NA | TRBV7-9 | NA | TGTGCCAGCAGCATCCGACAGCAGCAGTACTTC | CASSIRQQQYF
TRBJ2-7 | NA | TRBV11-1 | NA | TGTGCCAGCAGCTTAGCCTTCCGGATAGCAGTGGAGCAGTACTTC | CASSLAFRIAVEQYF